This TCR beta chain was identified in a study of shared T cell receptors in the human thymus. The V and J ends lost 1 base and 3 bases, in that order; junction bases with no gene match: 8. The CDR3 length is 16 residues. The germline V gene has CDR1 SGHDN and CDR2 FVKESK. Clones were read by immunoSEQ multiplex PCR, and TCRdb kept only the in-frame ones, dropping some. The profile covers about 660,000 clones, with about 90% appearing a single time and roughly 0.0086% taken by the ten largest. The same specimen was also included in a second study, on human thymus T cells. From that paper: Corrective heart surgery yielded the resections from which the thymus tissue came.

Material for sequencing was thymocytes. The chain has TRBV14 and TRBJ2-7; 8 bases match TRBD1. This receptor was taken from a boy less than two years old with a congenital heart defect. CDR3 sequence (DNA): TGTGCCAGCAGCCAAGCCTCAGGGGGCGCTATCTACGAGCAGTACTTC. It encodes CASSQASGGAIYEQYF. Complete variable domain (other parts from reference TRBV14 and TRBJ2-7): EAGVTQFPSHSVIEKGQTVTLRCDPISGHDNLYWYRRVMGKEIKFLLHFVKESKQDESGMPNNRFLAERTGGTYSTLKVQPAELEDSGVYFCASSQASGGAIYEQYFGPGTRLTVT.